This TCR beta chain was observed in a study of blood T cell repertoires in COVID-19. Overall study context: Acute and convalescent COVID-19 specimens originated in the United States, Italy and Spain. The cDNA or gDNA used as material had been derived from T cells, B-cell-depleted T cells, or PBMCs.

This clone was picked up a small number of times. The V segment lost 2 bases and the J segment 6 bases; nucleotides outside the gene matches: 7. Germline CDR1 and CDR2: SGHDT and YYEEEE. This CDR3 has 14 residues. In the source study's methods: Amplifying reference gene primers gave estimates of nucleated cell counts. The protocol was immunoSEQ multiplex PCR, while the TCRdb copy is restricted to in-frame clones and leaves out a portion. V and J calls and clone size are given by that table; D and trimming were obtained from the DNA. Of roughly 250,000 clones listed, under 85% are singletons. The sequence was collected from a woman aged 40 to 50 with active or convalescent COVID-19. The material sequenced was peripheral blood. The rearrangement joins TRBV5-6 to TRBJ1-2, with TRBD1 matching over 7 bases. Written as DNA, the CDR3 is TGTGCCAGCAGCTTAGGACAGGTAATCGATGGCTACACCTTC. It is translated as CASSLGQVIDGYTF.